This T cell receptor (beta chain) derives from a study of T cells in Graves' hyperthyroidism and ophthalmopathy. Across the whole study: Any treatment followed the collection of peripheral blood at initial diagnosis.

This clonotype was detected ten times or more. The antigen is not known. Germline CDR1 reads SGHDT; CDR2 reads YYEEEE. This CDR3 is 15 amino acids long. Trimming took off 6 bases at V and 10 bases at J, with 20 bases between the two ends. Amplified TCR beta CDR3 regions derived from RNA transcripts. Initially, a first-round RT-PCR of the TCR CDR3 employed the HTBI primer set. TCRdb re-called the multiplex PCR reads through MiXCR, storing one row per CDR3 protein. The sample contains about 480,000 distinct CDR3 sequences, approximately 15% of which appear only once. Newly diagnosed hyperthyroidism patients aged 18 to 65 years had disease lasting under 2 months. Whole-study findings and limits: Ophthalmopathy was told apart from stable hyperthyroidism by a 13 V-J model. Most clonotypes expanded in the thyroid (above 0.001) were also present in blood.

This receptor was identified in a woman aged 18-29 years with Graves' hyperthyroidism. The chain recombines TRBV5-6 with TRBJ1-6; a weak D match, TRBD1 (5 bases). Material: blood. The CDR3 DNA reads TGTGCCAGCACCGCGACTCGGGGGTTTGGATCACCCCTCCACTTT. This gives the protein CASTATRGFGSPLHF.